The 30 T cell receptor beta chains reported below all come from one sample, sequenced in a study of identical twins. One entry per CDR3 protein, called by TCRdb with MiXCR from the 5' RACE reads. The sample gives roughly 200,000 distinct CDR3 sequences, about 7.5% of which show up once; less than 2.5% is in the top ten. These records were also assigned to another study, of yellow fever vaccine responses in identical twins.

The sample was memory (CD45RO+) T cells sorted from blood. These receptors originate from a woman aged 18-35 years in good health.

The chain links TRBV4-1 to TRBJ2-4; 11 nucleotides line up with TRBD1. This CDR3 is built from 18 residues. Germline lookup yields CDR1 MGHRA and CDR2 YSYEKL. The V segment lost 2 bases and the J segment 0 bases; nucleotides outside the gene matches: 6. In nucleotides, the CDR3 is TGCGCCAGCAGCCAACTAGGACAGGGGGCCCTAGCCAAAAACATTCAGTACTTC. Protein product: CASSQLGQGALAKNIQYF.

The CDR3 DNA follows: TGTGCCAGCAGCTTTCAAGCATCTAACCTGGCCGGGGAGCTGTTTTTT. It is translated as CASSFQASNLAGELFF. The chain employs TRBV7-2 and TRBJ2-2, with D uncertain. The germline V and J ends were trimmed by 3 bases and 6 bases, with 17 bases remaining between them. The CDR3 length is 16 residues. Per germline, CDR1 SGHTA and CDR2 FQGNSA.

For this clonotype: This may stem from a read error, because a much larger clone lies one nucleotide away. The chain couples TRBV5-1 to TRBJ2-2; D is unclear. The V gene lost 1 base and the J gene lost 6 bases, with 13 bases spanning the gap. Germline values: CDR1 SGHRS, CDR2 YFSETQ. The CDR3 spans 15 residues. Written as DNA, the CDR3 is TGCGCCAGCAGCTTGAATCGACTCTGGTCCGGGGAGCTGTTTTTT. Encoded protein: CASSLNRLWSGELFF.

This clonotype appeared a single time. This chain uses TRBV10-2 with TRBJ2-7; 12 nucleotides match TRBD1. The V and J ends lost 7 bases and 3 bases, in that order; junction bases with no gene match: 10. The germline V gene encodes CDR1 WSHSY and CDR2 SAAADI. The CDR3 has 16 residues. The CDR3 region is CASIPGGQGAFYEQYF. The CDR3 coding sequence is TGCGCCAGCATCCCGGGGGGACAGGGGGCTTTCTACGAGCAGTACTTC.

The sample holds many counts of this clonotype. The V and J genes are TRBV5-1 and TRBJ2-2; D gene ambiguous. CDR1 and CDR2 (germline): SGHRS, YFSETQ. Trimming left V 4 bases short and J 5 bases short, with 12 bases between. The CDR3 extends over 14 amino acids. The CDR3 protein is CASSPPLGTGELFF. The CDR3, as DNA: TGCGCCAGCAGCCCTCCGTTGGGGACCGGGGAGCTGTTTTTT.

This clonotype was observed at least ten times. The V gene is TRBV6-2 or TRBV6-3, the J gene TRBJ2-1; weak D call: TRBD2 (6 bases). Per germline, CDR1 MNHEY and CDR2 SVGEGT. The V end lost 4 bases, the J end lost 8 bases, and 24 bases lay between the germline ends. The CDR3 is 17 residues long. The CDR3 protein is CASSSFLGTGERDEQFF. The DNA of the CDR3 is TGTGCCAGCAGTTCCTTTCTAGGAACGGGGGAGAGGGATGAGCAGTTCTTC.

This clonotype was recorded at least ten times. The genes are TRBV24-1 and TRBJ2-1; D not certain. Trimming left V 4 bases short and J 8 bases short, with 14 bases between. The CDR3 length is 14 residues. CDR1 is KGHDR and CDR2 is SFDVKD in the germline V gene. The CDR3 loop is CATSDPPPTDEQFF. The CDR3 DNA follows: TGTGCCACCAGTGACCCTCCACCCACAGATGAGCAGTTCTTC.

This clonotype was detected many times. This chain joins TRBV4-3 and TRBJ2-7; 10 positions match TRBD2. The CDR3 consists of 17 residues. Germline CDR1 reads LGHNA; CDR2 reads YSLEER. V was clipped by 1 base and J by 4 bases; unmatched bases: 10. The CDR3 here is CASSQVGAGGDLYEQYF. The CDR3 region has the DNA TGCGCCAGCAGCCAAGTGGGAGCGGGAGGGGACCTATACGAGCAGTACTTC.

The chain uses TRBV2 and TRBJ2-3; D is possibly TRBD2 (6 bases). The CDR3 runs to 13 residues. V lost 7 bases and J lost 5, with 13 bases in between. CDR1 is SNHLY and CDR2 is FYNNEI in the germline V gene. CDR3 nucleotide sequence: TGTGCCAGCATCCCGGGAGAGGGAGATACGCAGTATTTT. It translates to CASIPGEGDTQYF.

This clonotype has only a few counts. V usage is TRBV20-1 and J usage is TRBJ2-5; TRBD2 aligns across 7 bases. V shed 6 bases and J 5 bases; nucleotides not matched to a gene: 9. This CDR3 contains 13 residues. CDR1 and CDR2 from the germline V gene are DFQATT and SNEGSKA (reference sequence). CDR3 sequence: CSARGGLGETQYF. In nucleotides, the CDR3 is TGCAGTGCGAGGGGAGGGCTTGGGGAGACCCAGTACTTC.

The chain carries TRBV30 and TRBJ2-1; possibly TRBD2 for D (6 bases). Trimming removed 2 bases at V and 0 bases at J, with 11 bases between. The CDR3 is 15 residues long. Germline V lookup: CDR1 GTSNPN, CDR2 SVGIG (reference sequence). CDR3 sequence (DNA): TGTGCCTGGAGTCAGGGAGCGGGCTCCTACAATGAGCAGTTCTTC. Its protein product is CAWSQGAGSYNEQFF.

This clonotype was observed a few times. This chain's CDR3 is CASSGAVFSGHQNIQYF. In nucleotides, the CDR3 is TGTGCCAGCAGTGGGGCTGTCTTTTCGGGACACCAAAACATTCAGTACTTC. The chain combines TRBV2 with TRBJ2-4; a possible D gene is TRBD1 (6 bases). The germline V and J ends were trimmed by 4 bases and 5 bases, with 21 bases remaining between them. CDR3 length: 17 residues. Germline V lookup: CDR1 SNHLY, CDR2 FYNNEI.

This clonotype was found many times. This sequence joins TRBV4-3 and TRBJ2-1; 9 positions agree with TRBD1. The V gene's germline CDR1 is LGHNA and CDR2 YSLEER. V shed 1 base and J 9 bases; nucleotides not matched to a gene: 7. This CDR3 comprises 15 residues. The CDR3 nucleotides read TGCGCCAGCAGCCAAGGGGACAGGGCATTGGGTGAGCAGTTCTTC. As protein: CASSQGDRALGEQFF.

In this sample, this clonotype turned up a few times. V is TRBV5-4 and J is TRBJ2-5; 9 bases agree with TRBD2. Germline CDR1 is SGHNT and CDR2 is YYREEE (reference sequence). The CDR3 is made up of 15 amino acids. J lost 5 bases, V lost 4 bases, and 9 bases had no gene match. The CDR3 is CASSASGALEETQYF. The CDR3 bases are TGTGCCAGCAGCGCTAGCGGGGCTTTGGAGGAGACCCAGTACTTC.

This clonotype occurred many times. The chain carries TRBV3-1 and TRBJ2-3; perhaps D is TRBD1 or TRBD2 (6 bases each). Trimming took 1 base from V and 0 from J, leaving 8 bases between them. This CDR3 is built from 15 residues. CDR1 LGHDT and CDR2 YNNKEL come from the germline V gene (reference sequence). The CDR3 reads CASSQGGASTDTQYF. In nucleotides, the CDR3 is TGTGCCAGCAGCCAAGGGGGGGCGAGCACAGATACGCAGTATTTT.

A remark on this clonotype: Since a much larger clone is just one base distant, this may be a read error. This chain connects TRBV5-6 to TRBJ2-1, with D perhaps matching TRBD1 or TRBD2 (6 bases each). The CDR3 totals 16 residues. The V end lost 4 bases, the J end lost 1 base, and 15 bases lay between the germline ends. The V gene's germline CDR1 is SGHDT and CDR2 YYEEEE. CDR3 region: CASSHGGPRSYNEQFF. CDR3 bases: TGTGCCAGCAGCCACGGGGGCCCCAGGTCCTACAATGAGCAGTTCTTC.

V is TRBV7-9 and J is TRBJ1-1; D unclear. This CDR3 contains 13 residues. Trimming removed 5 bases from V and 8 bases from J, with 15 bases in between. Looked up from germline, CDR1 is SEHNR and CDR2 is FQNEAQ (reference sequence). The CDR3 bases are TGTGCCAGCAGCCTGAGCGCCCAAGTAGAAGCTTTCTTT. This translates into CASSLSAQVEAFF.

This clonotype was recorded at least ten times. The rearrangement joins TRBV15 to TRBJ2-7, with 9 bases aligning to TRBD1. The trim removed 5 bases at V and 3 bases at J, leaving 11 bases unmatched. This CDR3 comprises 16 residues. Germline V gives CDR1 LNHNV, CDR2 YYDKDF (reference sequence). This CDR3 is CATSGTSGTGIYEQYF. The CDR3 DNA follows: TGTGCCACCAGCGGTACCTCCGGGACAGGGATCTACGAGCAGTACTTC.

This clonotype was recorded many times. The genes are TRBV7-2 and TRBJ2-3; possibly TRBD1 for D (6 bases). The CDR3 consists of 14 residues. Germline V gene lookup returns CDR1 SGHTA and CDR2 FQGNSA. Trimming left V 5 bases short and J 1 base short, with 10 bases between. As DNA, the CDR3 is TGTGCCAGCAGCCCGGGACAACGCACAGATACGCAGTATTTT. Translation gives CASSPGQRTDTQYF.

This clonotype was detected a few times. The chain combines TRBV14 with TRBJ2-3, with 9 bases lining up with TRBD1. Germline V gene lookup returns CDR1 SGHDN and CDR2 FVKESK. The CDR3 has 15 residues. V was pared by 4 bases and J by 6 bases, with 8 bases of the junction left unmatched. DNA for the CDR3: TGTGCCAGCAGCCTATGGACAGGGGCTGGGGATACGCAGTATTTT. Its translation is CASSLWTGAGDTQYF. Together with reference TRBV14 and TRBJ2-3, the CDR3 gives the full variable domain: EAGVTQFPSHSVIEKGQTVTLRCDPISGHDNLYWYRRVMGKEIKFLLHFVKESKQDESGMPNNRFLAERTGGTYSTLKVQPAELEDSGVYFCASSLWTGAGDTQYFGPGTRLTVL.

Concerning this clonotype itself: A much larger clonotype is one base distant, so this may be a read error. For the CDR3, the DNA is TGTGCCAGCAGCCCGGGTTGGGCGTTATATGGCCACACCTTC. This translates into CASSPGWALYGHTF. The rearrangement uses TRBV7-9 and TRBJ1-2, with no clear D. Germline-derived CDR1 and CDR2 are SEHNR and FQNEAQ (reference sequence). This CDR3 has 14 residues.

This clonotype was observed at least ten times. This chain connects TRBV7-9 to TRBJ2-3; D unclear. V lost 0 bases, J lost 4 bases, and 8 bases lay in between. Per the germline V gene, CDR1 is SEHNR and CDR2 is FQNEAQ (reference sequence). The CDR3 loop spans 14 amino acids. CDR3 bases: TGTGCCAGCAGCTTAGCGACGGCGTCAGATACGCAGTATTTT. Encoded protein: CASSLATASDTQYF.

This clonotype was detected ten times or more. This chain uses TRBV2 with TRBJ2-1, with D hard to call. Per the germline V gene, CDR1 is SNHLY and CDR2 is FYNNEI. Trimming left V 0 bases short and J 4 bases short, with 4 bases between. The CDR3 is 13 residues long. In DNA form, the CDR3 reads TGTGCCAGCAGTGAAGCACAATACAATGAGCAGTTCTTC. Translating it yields CASSEAQYNEQFF.

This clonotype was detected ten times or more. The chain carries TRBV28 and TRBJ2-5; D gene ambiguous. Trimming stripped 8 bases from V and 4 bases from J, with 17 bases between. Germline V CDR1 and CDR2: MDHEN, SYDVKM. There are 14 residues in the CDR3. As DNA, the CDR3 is TGTGCCAGCCTCGAAAGAAGATTAGGAGAGACCCAGTACTTC. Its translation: CASLERRLGETQYF.

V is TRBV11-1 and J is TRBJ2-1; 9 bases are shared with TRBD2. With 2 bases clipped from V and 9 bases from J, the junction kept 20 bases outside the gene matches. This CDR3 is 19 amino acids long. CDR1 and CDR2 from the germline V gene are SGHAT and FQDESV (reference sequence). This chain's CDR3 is CASSLSFGVAASGKGEQFF. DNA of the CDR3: TGTGCCAGCAGCTTAAGTTTCGGAGTTGCGGCTAGCGGGAAGGGTGAGCAGTTCTTC.

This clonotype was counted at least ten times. Here the CDR3 reads CASSQSAPVTGELFF. CDR3 in DNA: TGTGCCAGCAGCCAATCCGCTCCGGTCACCGGGGAGCTGTTTTTT. The V call is TRBV4-2, the J call TRBJ2-2; no firm D call. The germline V gene has CDR1 LGHNA and CDR2 YNFKEQ. With 2 bases removed from V and 4 bases from J, the gap between germline ends came to 11 bases. The CDR3 runs 15 residues.

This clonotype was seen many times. The CDR3 region is CASSLAPGPTSGANVLTF. The CDR3 DNA sequence: TGTGCCAGCAGCTTAGCCCCAGGGCCTACATCTGGGGCCAACGTCCTGACTTTC. The chain combines TRBV7-2 with TRBJ2-6; maybe TRBD1 (5 bases). Per the germline V gene, CDR1 is SGHTA and CDR2 is FQGNSA. V was pared by 0 bases and J by 1 base, with 13 bases between. The CDR3 contains 18 residues. Together with reference TRBV7-2 and TRBJ2-6, the CDR3 gives the full variable domain: GAGVSQSPSNKVTEKGKDVELRCDPISGHTALYWYRQSLGQGLEFLIYFQGNSAPDKSGLPSDRFSAERTGGSVSTLTIQRTQQEDSAVYLCASSLAPGPTSGANVLTFGAGSRLTVL.

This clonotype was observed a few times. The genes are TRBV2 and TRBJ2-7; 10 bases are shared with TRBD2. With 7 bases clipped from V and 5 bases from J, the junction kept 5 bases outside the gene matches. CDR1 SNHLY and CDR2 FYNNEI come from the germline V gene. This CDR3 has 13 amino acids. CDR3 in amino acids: CASKRGGLNEQYF. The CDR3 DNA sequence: TGTGCCAGCAAGCGGGGGGGCCTGAACGAGCAGTACTTC.

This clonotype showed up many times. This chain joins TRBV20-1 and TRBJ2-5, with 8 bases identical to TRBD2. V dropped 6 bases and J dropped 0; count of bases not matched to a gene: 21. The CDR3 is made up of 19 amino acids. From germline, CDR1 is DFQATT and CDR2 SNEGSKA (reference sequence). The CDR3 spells CSAPGMVAGRYRNQETQYF. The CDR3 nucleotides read TGCAGTGCCCCCGGGATGGTAGCGGGGAGATACCGTAACCAAGAGACCCAGTACTTC.

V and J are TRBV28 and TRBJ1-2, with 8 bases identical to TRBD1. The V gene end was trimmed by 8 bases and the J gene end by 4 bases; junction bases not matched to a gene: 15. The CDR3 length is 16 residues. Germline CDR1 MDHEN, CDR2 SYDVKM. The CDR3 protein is CASCLIGTGPFYGYTF. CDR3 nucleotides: TGTGCCAGCTGCCTTATTGGGACAGGACCCTTCTATGGCTACACCTTC.